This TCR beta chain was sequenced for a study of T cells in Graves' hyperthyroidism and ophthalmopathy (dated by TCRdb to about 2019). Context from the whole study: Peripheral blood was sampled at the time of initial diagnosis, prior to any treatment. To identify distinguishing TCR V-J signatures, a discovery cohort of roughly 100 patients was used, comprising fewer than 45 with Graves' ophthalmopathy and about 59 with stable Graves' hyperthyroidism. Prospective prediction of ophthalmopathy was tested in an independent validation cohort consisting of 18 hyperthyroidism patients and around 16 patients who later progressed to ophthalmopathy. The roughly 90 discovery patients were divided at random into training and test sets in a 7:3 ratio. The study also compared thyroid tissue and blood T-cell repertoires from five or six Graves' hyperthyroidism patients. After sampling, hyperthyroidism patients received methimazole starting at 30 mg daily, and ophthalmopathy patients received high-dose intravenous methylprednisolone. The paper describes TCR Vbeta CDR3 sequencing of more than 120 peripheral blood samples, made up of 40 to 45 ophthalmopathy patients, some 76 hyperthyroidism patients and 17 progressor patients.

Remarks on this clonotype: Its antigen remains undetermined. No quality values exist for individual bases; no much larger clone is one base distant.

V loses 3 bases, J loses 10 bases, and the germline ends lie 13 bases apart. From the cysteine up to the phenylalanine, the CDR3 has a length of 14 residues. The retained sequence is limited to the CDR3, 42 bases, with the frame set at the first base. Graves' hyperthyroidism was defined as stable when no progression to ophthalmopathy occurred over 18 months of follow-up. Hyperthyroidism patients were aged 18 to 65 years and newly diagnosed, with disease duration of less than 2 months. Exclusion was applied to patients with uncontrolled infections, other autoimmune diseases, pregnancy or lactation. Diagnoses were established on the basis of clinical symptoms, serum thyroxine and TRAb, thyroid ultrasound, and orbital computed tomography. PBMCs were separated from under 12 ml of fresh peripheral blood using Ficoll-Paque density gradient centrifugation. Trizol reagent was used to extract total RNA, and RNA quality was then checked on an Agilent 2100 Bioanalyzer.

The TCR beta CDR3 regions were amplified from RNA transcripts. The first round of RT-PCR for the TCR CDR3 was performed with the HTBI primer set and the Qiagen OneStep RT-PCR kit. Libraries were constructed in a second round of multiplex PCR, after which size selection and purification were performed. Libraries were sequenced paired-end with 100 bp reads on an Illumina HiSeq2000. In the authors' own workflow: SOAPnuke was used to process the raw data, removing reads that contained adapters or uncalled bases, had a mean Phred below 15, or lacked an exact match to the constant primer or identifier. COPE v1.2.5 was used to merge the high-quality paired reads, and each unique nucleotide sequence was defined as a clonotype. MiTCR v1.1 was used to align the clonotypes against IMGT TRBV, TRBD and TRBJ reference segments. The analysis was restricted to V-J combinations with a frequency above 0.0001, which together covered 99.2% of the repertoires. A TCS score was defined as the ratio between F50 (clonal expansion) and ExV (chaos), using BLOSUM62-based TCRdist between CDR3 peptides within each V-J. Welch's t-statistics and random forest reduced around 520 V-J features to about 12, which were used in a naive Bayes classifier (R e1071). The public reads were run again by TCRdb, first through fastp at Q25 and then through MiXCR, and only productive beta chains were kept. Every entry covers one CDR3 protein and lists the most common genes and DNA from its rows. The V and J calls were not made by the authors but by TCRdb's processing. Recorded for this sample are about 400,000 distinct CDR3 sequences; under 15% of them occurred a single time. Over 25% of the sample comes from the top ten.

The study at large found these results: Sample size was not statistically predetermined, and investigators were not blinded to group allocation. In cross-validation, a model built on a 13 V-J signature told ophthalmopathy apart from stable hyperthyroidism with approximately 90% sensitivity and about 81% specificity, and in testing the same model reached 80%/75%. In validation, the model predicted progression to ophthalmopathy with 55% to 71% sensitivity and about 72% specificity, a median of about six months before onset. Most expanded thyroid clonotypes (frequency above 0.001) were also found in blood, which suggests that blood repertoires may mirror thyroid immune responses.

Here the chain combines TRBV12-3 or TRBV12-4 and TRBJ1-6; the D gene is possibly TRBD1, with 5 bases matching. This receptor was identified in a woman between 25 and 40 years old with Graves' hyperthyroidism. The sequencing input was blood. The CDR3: CASSFSGERSPLHF. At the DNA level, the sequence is TGTGCCAGCAGTTTCTCGGGGGAGAGGTCACCCCTCCACTTT.